The rows below give T cell receptor beta chains drawn from one sample of a study of metastatic and nonmetastatic thyroid tumors. TCRdb reprocessed the PCR reads via MiXCR. The data contain approximately 65,000 clones, approximately 4.1% of them singletons. The sequenced sample was blood. These receptor sequences come from a female donor with papillary thyroid cancer or a benign thyroid nodule (not recorded which). Some clones in this sample may be carry-over from other donors' samples. The CDR3 runs from the conserved cysteine through the conserved F or W. D genes are given only for firm matches. Where a row states a size, it is once, few, many or the class of an expanded clone; other rows omit it.

v_gene	j_gene	abundance	d_gene	CDR3aa	CDR3nt
TRBV5-1	TRBJ2-5	many	NA	CASSLGVALREETQYF	TGCGCCAGCAGCTTGGGGGTAGCCCTGAGAGAAGAGACCCAGTACTTC
TRBV10-3	TRBJ2-7	many	TRBD1	CAISDLDRAGYEQYF	TGTGCCATCAGTGATCTGGACAGGGCGGGCTACGAGCAGTACTTC
TRBV11-3	TRBJ2-5	many	NA	CASSLGSGAYGETQYF	TGTGCCAGCAGCTTGGGATCCGGGGCTTATGGGGAGACCCAGTACTTC
TRBV12-3/TRBV12-4	TRBJ2-3	many	TRBD2	CASSPRLGTSGRASTDTQYF	TGTGCCAGCAGTCCCAGATTGGGGACTAGCGGGAGAGCTAGCACAGATACGCAGTATTTT
TRBV7-6	TRBJ2-2	many	NA	CASSLHLDYTGELFF	TGTGCCAGCAGCTTACATTTAGATTACACCGGGGAGCTGTTTTTT
TRBV3-1	TRBJ2-3	few	TRBD2	CASSHPGTSGTPNAFADTQYF	TGTGCCAGCAGCCATCCCGGGACTAGCGGAACACCTAACGCTTTCGCAGATACGCAGTATTTT
TRBV5-1	TRBJ1-1	many	NA	CASSLKDGKNTEAFF	TGCGCCAGCAGCTTGAAAGACGGTAAGAACACTGAAGCTTTCTTT
TRBV5-5	TRBJ2-2	many	TRBD2	CASSPGGPGGRTGELFF	TGTGCCAGCAGCCCCGGAGGGCCGGGAGGGAGGACCGGGGAGCTGTTTTTT
TRBV3-1	TRBJ1-4	many	NA	CASSQDWDGEKLFF	TGTGCCAGCAGCCAAGACTGGGACGGTGAAAAACTGTTTTTT
TRBV20-1	TRBJ2-1	few	TRBD1	CSAPGQGLNEQFF	TGCAGTGCCCCGGGACAGGGTTTGAATGAGCAGTTCTTC
TRBV20-1	TRBJ2-1	NA	NA	CSAGRWGDSSSYNEQFF	TGCAGTGCTGGCCGTTGGGGGGACTCCAGCTCCTACAATGAGCAGTTCTTC
TRBV30	TRBJ1-2	many	NA	CAWTSGRHYGYTF	TGTGCCTGGACCAGTGGACGGCACTATGGCTACACCTTC
TRBV6-1	TRBJ1-5	many	TRBD1	CASSHRGGQPQHF	TGTGCCAGCAGTCACAGGGGAGGGCAGCCCCAGCATTTT
TRBV11-2	TRBJ2-1	many	NA	CASSLGSWGSNEQFF	TGTGCCAGCAGCTTAGGGAGTTGGGGGTCCAATGAGCAGTTCTTC
TRBV30	TRBJ1-5	many	TRBD1	CAWSHGTGWQPQHF	TGTGCCTGGAGTCATGGGACAGGGTGGCAGCCCCAGCATTTT
TRBV5-1	TRBJ2-1	many	TRBD2	CASSLLQAGASNEQFF	TGCGCCAGCAGTTTGCTACAAGCGGGAGCTTCAAATGAGCAGTTCTTC
TRBV7-2	TRBJ2-6	few	NA	CASPHTGSAHSGANVLTF	TGTGCCAGCCCCCACACTGGTTCGGCTCACTCTGGGGCCAACGTCCTGACTTTC
TRBV24-1	TRBJ2-3	many	NA	CATSDPRAGSSTDTQYF	TGTGCCACCAGTGATCCTAGGGCAGGGTCATCCACAGATACGCAGTATTTT
TRBV6-2/TRBV6-3	TRBJ1-3	NA	TRBD1	CASRDSDRFSGNTIYF	TGTGCCAGCCGGGACAGTGACCGTTTCTCTGGAAACACCATATATTTT
TRBV5-1	TRBJ1-5	many	NA	CASSLYLGQPQHF	TGCGCCAGCAGCTTGTATCTTGGTCAGCCCCAGCATTTT
TRBV11-3	TRBJ2-2	NA	NA	CASSDGGLVTGDLFF	TGTGCCAGCAGTGACGGAGGCCTGGTAACCGGGGATCTGTTTTTT
TRBV12-3/TRBV12-4	TRBJ1-5	NA	NA	CASSFQGDNQPQHF	TGTGCCAGCAGTTTTCAAGGGGACAATCAGCCCCAGCATTTT
TRBV24-1	TRBJ1-2	NA	TRBD1	CATSEAGGANYGYTF	TGTGCCACCAGTGAAGCAGGGGGCGCTAACTATGGCTACACCTTC
TRBV20-1	TRBJ2-1	many	TRBD2	CSAIRLAGIRNNEQFF	TGCAGTGCTATTCGACTAGCGGGAATAAGAAACAATGAGCAGTTCTTC
TRBV24-1	TRBJ2-5	many	TRBD1	CATSGTDRVATQYF	TGTGCCACCAGTGGTACCGACAGGGTGGCAACCCAGTACTTC
TRBV20-1	TRBJ1-2	many	NA	CSARELLLGSGYTF	TGCAGTGCTAGAGAATTACTATTGGGGAGTGGCTACACCTTC
TRBV6-1	TRBJ2-7	many	TRBD1	CASSDPVTGGLDEQYF	TGTGCCAGCAGTGACCCCGTGACAGGGGGCCTCGACGAGCAGTACTTC
TRBV6-2/TRBV6-3	TRBJ2-7	NA	TRBD2	CASPGTSVDEQYF	TGTGCCAGCCCGGGGACTAGCGTGGACGAGCAGTACTTC
TRBV28	TRBJ2-7	many	TRBD2	CASNRGTSGPYEQYF	TGTGCCAGCAATCGAGGGACTAGCGGCCCCTACGAGCAGTACTTC
TRBV7-6	TRBJ1-1	many	NA	CASSPGVGRNTEAFF	TGTGCCAGCAGCCCCGGGGTAGGGCGGAACACTGAAGCTTTCTTT
TRBV7-4	TRBJ2-7	few	TRBD1	CASSPLPGQGPIYEQYF	TGTGCCAGCAGCCCGCTCCCGGGACAGGGGCCGATATACGAGCAGTACTTC
TRBV20-1	TRBJ2-7	many	NA	CSAAPRLSGEQYF	TGCAGTGCAGCTCCGAGGCTGTCTGGCGAGCAGTACTTC
TRBV3-1	TRBJ1-2	many	TRBD1	CASSQGLGQGNDYGYTF	TGTGCCAGCAGCCAAGGTTTAGGACAGGGGAATGATTATGGCTACACCTTC
TRBV6-1	TRBJ1-1	many	TRBD1	CASSFLTGGTEAFF	TGTGCCAGCAGTTTCCTTACAGGGGGGACTGAAGCTTTCTTT
TRBV6-1	TRBJ1-1	many	NA	CASSWGLSTTGAFF	TGTGCCAGCAGTTGGGGCCTTAGTACGACTGGAGCTTTCTTT
TRBV4-1	TRBJ2-5	NA	TRBD2	CASIQDRASGIQETQYF	TGCGCCAGCATCCAAGATCGGGCTAGCGGGATACAAGAGACCCAGTACTTC
TRBV9	TRBJ1-4	few	TRBD1	CASSVGTGSGVNEKLFF	TGTGCCAGCAGCGTAGGGACAGGGTCAGGGGTTAATGAAAAACTGTTTTTT
TRBV19	TRBJ1-1	many	NA	CASPNRQRNTEAFF	TGTGCCAGCCCCAACCGACAGCGGAACACTGAAGCTTTCTTT
TRBV24-1	TRBJ1-5	many	NA	CATSDFGNQPQHF	TGTGCCACCAGTGATTTCGGCAATCAGCCCCAGCATTTT
TRBV7-8	TRBJ2-5	many	NA	CASSPRGSRETQYF	TGTGCCAGCAGCCCTAGAGGGTCCCGTGAGACCCAGTACTTC
TRBV11-3	TRBJ2-2	many	TRBD2	CASSSPPGLAGVNTGELFF	TGTGCCAGCAGCTCTCCGCCGGGACTAGCGGGAGTGAACACCGGGGAGCTGTTTTTT
TRBV2	TRBJ1-5	NA	NA	CASTEGSYSNQPQHF	TGTGCCAGCACCGAGGGGAGTTATAGCAATCAGCCCCAGCATTTT
TRBV27	TRBJ2-2	many	TRBD2	CASSSGLAGVGELFF	TGTGCCAGCAGTTCAGGACTAGCGGGAGTAGGGGAGCTGTTTTTT
TRBV5-1	TRBJ2-5	NA	NA	CAGSSTVRQETQYF	TGCGCCGGCAGCTCCACAGTACGACAAGAGACCCAGTACTTC
TRBV11-2	TRBJ2-7	few	NA	CASSPGRGRGEQYF	TGTGCCAGCAGCCCGGGACGCGGTCGGGGAGAGCAGTACTTC
TRBV19	TRBJ2-2	many	TRBD1	CASSWTGGTGELFF	TGTGCCAGTAGTTGGACAGGGGGCACCGGGGAGCTGTTTTTT